One sample yielded the 19 T cell receptor beta chains listed below, sequenced in a study of T cells in Graves' hyperthyroidism and ophthalmopathy. Amplified TCR beta CDR3 regions derived from RNA transcripts. HTBI primers were the set used in a first-round RT-PCR of the TCR CDR3. Each CDR3 protein gets one entry after TCRdb re-called the multiplex PCR reads with MiXCR. The data hold approximately 600,000 distinct CDR3 sequences, with roughly 14% observed a single time. The source material was blood. The receptors originated from a woman between 40 and 50 years old with Graves' ophthalmopathy.

The sample holds many counts of this clonotype. The rearrangement uses TRBV7-2 and TRBJ1-2, with no clear D. CDR3 size: 13 residues. Germline CDR1 and CDR2: SGHTA and FQGNSA. V was pared by 5 bases and J by 8 bases, with 15 bases between. The CDR3 here is CASSPDGRLGYTF. DNA of the CDR3: TGTGCCAGCAGCCCGGACGGTCGGTTGGGCTACACCTTC.

J is TRBJ1-2 and V is TRBV20-1; 10 positions agree with TRBD1. This CDR3 has 16 amino acids. The trim removed 5 bases at V and 4 bases at J, leaving 13 bases unmatched. CDR1 and CDR2 (germline): DFQATT, SNEGSKA (reference sequence). This CDR3 reads CSAANPGQGIAYGYTF. The CDR3 DNA reads as TGCAGTGCTGCGAACCCGGGACAGGGGATTGCCTATGGCTACACCTTC.

This clonotype was counted only a few times. This chain links TRBV7-2 with TRBJ1-1, with D maybe TRBD1 (5 bases). CDR1 and CDR2 (germline): SGHTA, FQGNSA. Trimming shortened V by 2 bases and J by 0 bases, and 10 bases separated the two germline ends. The CDR3 has 15 amino acids. CDR3 bases: TGTGCCAGCAGCTTAAACGGGGGACTGAACACTGAAGCTTTCTTT. Amino acid sequence: CASSLNGGLNTEAFF.

The V and J genes are TRBV4-1 and TRBJ2-2; the match to TRBD1 covers 10 bases. The CDR3 loop spans 15 amino acids. Germline lookup yields CDR1 MGHRA and CDR2 YSYEKL. Trimming cost V 1 base and J 7 bases; bases outside gene matches: 3. Here the CDR3 DNA reads TGCGCCAGCAGCCAAGGACAGGGGGCAAGCGGGGAGCTGTTTTTT. As protein: CASSQGQGASGELFF.

This clonotype was recorded at least ten times. The rearrangement links TRBV11-2 to TRBJ2-7; D is unresolved. The CDR3 has 13 residues. With 2 bases removed from V and 2 bases from J, the gap between germline ends came to 7 bases. Looked up from germline, CDR1 is SGHAT and CDR2 is FQNNGV. Written as DNA, the CDR3 is TGTGCCAGCAGCTTAACACTTGCCTACGAGCAGTACTTC. It translates to CASSLTLAYEQYF.

The table lists this clonotype with many counts. This may be a read error, as it is one base from a much larger clone. The chain couples TRBV11-3 to TRBJ1-2, with 7 bases identical to TRBD1. The junction had 4 bases not matched to a gene; V was cut back by 5 bases and J by 4 bases. Germline CDR1 and CDR2: SGHNT and YENEEA. This CDR3 region has 13 residues. The chain's CDR3 is CASSQGQIYGYTF. The CDR3 DNA sequence: TGTGCCAGCAGCCAGGGACAGATCTATGGCTACACCTTC.

This clonotype showed up many times. CDR3 sequence reads: CSVARGNTNSGANVLTF. As DNA, the CDR3 is TGCAGCGTTGCCAGGGGAAATACGAACTCTGGGGCCAACGTCCTGACTTTC. The gene calls are TRBV29-1 and TRBJ2-6; a possible D gene is TRBD1 (6 bases). Germline V gene data show CDR1 as SQVTM and CDR2 as ANQGSEA. Trimming removed 4 bases from V and 0 bases from J, with 16 bases in between. This CDR3 has 17 residues.

This clonotype was counted ten times or more. The V and J genes are TRBV7-8 and TRBJ2-2, with 8 bases fitting TRBD2. V was clipped by 5 bases and J by 5 bases; unmatched bases: 13. The CDR3 consists of 17 residues. Germline CDR1 SGHVS, CDR2 FQNEAQ. CDR3 amino acids: CASSQATGLGVTGELFF. The CDR3 coding sequence is TGTGCCAGCAGCCAAGCGACGGGACTAGGGGTTACCGGGGAGCTGTTTTTT.

The table lists this clonotype with many counts. The gene calls are TRBV7-9 and TRBJ2-2, with unresolved D. The germline V and J ends were trimmed by 5 bases and 4 bases, with 11 bases remaining between them. CDR3 size: 14 residues. Germline V gene data show CDR1 as SEHNR and CDR2 as FQNEAQ (reference sequence). The CDR3 nucleotides are TGTGCCAGCAGCCGAGCAGGCTCCACCGGGGAGCTGTTTTTT. It encodes CASSRAGSTGELFF.

This clonotype has at least ten counts. The V call is TRBV12-3 or TRBV12-4, the J call TRBJ2-7; possible D gene TRBD1, 5 bases. CDR3 length equals 13 residues. V dropped 3 bases and J dropped 2 bases, with 8 bases sitting between them. The CDR3 protein is CASSFRQPYEQYF. The CDR3 region has the DNA TGTGCCAGCAGTTTTCGACAGCCCTACGAGCAGTACTTC.

This clonotype appeared many times. The chain joins TRBV6-2 or TRBV6-3 to TRBJ2-2; D uncertain. Trimming pared 3 bases from V and 7 bases from J, leaving 9 bases between. The germline V gene encodes CDR1 MNHEY and CDR2 SVGEGT. The CDR3 consists of 13 residues. The CDR3 protein is CASSYVRGGELFF. The CDR3, as DNA: TGTGCCAGCAGTTATGTCCGTGGCGGGGAGCTGTTTTTT.

This clonotype was found many times. The chain has TRBV20-1 and TRBJ1-2; D might be TRBD1 (5 bases). Germline CDR1 is DFQATT and CDR2 is SNEGSKA (reference sequence). This CDR3 region has 13 residues. V was pared by 0 bases and J by 7 bases, with 12 bases between. The CDR3 sequence: CSARDMGLLGYTF. For the CDR3, the DNA is TGCAGTGCTAGAGATATGGGACTCCTTGGCTACACCTTC.

This clonotype occurred many times. The chain recombines TRBV20-1 with TRBJ2-5; 9 bases are a match to TRBD1. V was clipped by 2 bases and J by 2 bases; unmatched bases: 6. CDR1 is DFQATT, CDR2 SNEGSKA, per germline (reference sequence). The CDR3 covers 15 residues. The CDR3 protein is CSARPGTGRQETQYF. DNA for the CDR3: TGCAGTGCTAGACCTGGGACAGGGCGACAAGAGACCCAGTACTTC.

This clonotype appeared once. V gene TRBV20-1 combines with J gene TRBJ2-7; 7 bases fit TRBD2. V was pared by 7 bases and J by 1 base, with 7 bases of the junction left unmatched. The CDR3 sequence is 13 residues long. Germline CDR1 is DFQATT and CDR2 is SNEGSKA (reference sequence). The CDR3 DNA is TGCAGTGACCGCGGGGGTTCGTCCTACGAGCAGTACTTC. This translates into CSDRGGSSYEQYF.

This clonotype occurred many times. V and J are TRBV11-1 and TRBJ2-5; 8 bases map to TRBD2. V trimming: 3 bases; J trimming: 2 bases; junction bases outside the gene matches: 14. CDR1 is SGHAT and CDR2 is FQDESV in the germline V gene (reference sequence). The CDR3 consists of 18 residues. CDR3 DNA sequence: TGTGCCAGCAGCTTGGTTAGGCTAGCGGGCGCGGTTCAAGAGACCCAGTACTTC. Translated, it gives CASSLVRLAGAVQETQYF.

The table lists this clonotype with many counts. V and J are TRBV20-1 and TRBJ2-7, with TRBD2 matching over 10 bases. V shed 3 bases and J 3 bases; nucleotides not matched to a gene: 5. Germline V gene data show CDR1 as DFQATT and CDR2 as SNEGSKA (reference sequence). The CDR3 spans 14 residues. Here the CDR3 reads CSASASGRSYEQYF. CDR3 nucleotides: TGCAGTGCTAGTGCTAGCGGGAGAAGCTACGAGCAGTACTTC.

This clonotype was counted at least ten times. J is TRBJ1-1 and V is TRBV6-2 or TRBV6-3; D call uncertain. In germline, CDR1 is MNHEY, CDR2 SVGEGT. The ends were cut back, 0 bases at V and 11 bases at J, with 13 bases in the middle. CDR3 length: 13 residues. The CDR3 region has the DNA TGTGCCAGCAGTTACTCGATCTACGGTATCGCTTTCTTT. It is translated as CASSYSIYGIAFF.

Many counts were recorded for this clonotype. Possible read error: a much larger clone is one base away. The CDR3 region has the DNA TGTGCCAGTATAGAATTGACGGGTGAAGCTCTCTTT. It yields the protein CASIELTGEALF. The chain couples TRBV19 to TRBJ1-1; D remains unclear. The CDR3 contains 12 residues. CDR1 and CDR2 (germline): LNHDA, SQIVND (reference sequence).

Ten or more counts support this clonotype. The J gene is TRBJ1-2, the V gene TRBV12-3 or TRBV12-4, with 8 bases lining up with TRBD1. The junction had 8 bases not matched to a gene; V was cut back by 6 bases and J by 5 bases. The CDR3 loop spans 14 amino acids. DNA of the CDR3: TGTGCCAGCAGAAGGACAGGGACGGGATATGGCTACACCTTC. This encodes CASRRTGTGYGYTF.